The 11 T cell receptor beta chains listed next were all sequenced from one sample in a study of T cell clonotyping in hematopoietic cell transplantation. Sequenced by immunoSEQ multiplex PCR; TCRdb stores in-frame clones only, minus some. The sample shows some 13,000 clones, approximately 92% of them seen only once. The sample in question was PBMCs, obtained 100 days after allogeneic stem cell transplant. The receptor source for this set is a female patient aged 50-59 years who had an allogeneic stem cell transplant from an unrelated donor, so the T cells may come from the graft donor. Some clones in this sample may be carry-over from other donors' samples.

The rearrangement uses TRBV7-2 and TRBJ2-5, with 9 bases that match TRBD2. V lost 5 bases and J lost 9; bases outside the gene matches: 7. CDR3 length: 13 residues. Per the germline V gene, CDR1 is SGHTA and CDR2 is FQGNSA. As DNA, the CDR3 is TGTGCCAGCAGCGGCGGGACTAGCACGTCCCAGTACTTC. This gives the protein CASSGGTSTSQYF.

The chain recombines TRBV19 with TRBJ1-2, with D unresolved. Germline V CDR1 and CDR2: LNHDA, SQIVND (reference sequence). CDR3 length: 13 residues. With 3 bases removed from V and 6 bases from J, the gap between germline ends came to 11 bases. This CDR3 is CASSMYTKNGYTF. The DNA for the CDR3 is TGTGCCAGTAGTATGTACACAAAAAATGGCTACACCTTC.

V is TRBV6-5 and J is TRBJ2-7; 10 nucleotides match TRBD2. The J segment lost 7 bases and the V segment lost 4 bases, leaving 4 bases of the junction unmatched. Germline V gives CDR1 MNHEY, CDR2 SVGAGI. The CDR3 length is 13 residues. This CDR3 is CASSLAGGREQYF. CDR3 in DNA: TGTGCCAGCAGTTTAGCGGGAGGCAGGGAGCAGTACTTC.

V gene TRBV28 combines with J gene TRBJ2-1, with 10 bases matching TRBD1. CDR1 and CDR2 (germline): MDHEN, SYDVKM. CDR3 size: 16 residues. Germline trimming cut 1 base from V and 8 bases from J; bases unmatched to any gene: 8. CDR3 nucleotide sequence: TGTGCCAGCAGTTTATCCGGGACAGGGGTTCTGGATGAGCAGTTCTTC. It specifies CASSLSGTGVLDEQFF.

The V call is TRBV2, the J call TRBJ1-1; D unresolved. CDR1 is SNHLY, CDR2 FYNNEI, per germline. This CDR3 has 13 residues. V lost 7 bases and J 1 base, leaving 10 bases between the germline ends. The CDR3 protein is CASKSESNTEAFF. The CDR3 DNA is TGTGCCAGCAAGTCAGAGTCGAACACTGAAGCTTTCTTT.

The chain carries TRBV10-3 and TRBJ1-2; unclear D gene. V lost 3 bases and J 6 bases, leaving 5 bases between the germline ends. The CDR3 is 11 residues long. Per germline, CDR1 ENHRY and CDR2 SYGVKD. The CDR3 coding sequence is TGTGCCATCAGTGAAAAGGATGGCTACACCTTC. This sequence encodes CAISEKDGYTF.

This clone has only a few counts. V is TRBV19 and J is TRBJ2-6; no reliable D call. The CDR3 is 16 residues long. Germline V CDR1 and CDR2: LNHDA, SQIVND (reference sequence). Trimming pared 2 bases from V and 2 bases from J, leaving 10 bases between. The CDR3 DNA is TGTGCCAGTAGTATACTACAGAACACTGGGGCCAACGTCCTGACTTTC. It translates to CASSILQNTGANVLTF.

The J gene is TRBJ2-7, the V gene TRBV6-5; D is undetermined. This CDR3 has 12 amino acids. In germline, CDR1 is MNHEY, CDR2 SVGAGI. The ends were cut back, 6 bases at V and 6 bases at J, with 12 bases in the middle. In nucleotides, the CDR3 is TGTGCCAGCAGCCACCCGGGTTCCGAGCAGTACGTC. The encoded protein is CASSHPGSEQYV.

The J gene is TRBJ2-3, the V gene TRBV7-8; the D gene is possibly TRBD2 (6 bases). Germline values: CDR1 SGHVS, CDR2 FQNEAQ. The CDR3 has 16 residues. The V and J ends lost 1 base and 5 bases respectively, with 16 bases between them. The DNA for the CDR3 is TGTGCCAGCAGCTTAGTCGGCTCGACGCGGGGAGATACGCAGTATTTT. Amino acids: CASSLVGSTRGDTQYF.

The V and J genes are TRBV7-9 and TRBJ2-7, with TRBD1 matching over 12 bases. Germline CDR1 is SEHNR and CDR2 is FQNEAQ (reference sequence). The CDR3 contains 15 residues. V shed 5 bases, J shed 4 bases, and the junction held 6 bases outside the gene matches. CDR3 region: CASSHGTGGVYEQYV. As DNA, the CDR3 is TGTGCCAGCAGCCACGGGACAGGGGGCGTTTACGAGCAGTACGTC.

The genes are TRBV30 and TRBJ1-1, with a possible D match to TRBD1 (5 bases). V was pared by 5 bases and J by 1 base, with 11 bases between. Germline assignment: CDR1 GTSNPN and CDR2 SVGIG (reference sequence). The CDR3 runs to 13 residues. CDR3 nucleotide sequence: TGTGCCTGGTTGCGGAGGGGGAACACTGAAGCTTTCTTT. The encoded protein is CAWLRRGNTEAFF.